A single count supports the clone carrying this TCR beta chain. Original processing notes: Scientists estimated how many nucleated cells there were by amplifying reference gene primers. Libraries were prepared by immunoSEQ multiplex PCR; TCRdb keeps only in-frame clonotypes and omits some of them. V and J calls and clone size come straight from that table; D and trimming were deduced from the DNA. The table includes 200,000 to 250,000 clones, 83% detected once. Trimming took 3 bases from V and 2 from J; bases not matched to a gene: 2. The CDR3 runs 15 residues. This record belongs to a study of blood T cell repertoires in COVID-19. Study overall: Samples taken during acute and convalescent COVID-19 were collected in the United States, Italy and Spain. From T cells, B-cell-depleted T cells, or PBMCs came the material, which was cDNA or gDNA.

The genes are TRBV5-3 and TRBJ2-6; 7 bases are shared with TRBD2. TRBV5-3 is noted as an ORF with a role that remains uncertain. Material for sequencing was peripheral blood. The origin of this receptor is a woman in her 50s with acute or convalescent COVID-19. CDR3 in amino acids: CARSSAGAGANVLTF. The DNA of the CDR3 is TGTGCCAGAAGCTCTGCGGGAGCTGGGGCCAACGTCCTGACTTTC.